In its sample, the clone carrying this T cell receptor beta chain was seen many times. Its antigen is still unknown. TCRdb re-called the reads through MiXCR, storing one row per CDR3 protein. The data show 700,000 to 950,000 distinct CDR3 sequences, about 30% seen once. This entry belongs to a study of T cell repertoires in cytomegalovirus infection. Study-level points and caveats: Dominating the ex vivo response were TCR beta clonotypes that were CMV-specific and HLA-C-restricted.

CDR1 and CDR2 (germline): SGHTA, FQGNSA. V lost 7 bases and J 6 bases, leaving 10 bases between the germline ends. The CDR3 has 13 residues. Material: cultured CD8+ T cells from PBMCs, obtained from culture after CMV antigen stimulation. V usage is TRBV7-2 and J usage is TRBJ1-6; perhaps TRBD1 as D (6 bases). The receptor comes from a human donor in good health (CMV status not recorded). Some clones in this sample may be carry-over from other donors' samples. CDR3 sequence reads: CASTPRGNSPLHF. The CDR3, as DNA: TGTGCCAGCACCCCCAGGGGTAATTCACCCCTCCACTTT.